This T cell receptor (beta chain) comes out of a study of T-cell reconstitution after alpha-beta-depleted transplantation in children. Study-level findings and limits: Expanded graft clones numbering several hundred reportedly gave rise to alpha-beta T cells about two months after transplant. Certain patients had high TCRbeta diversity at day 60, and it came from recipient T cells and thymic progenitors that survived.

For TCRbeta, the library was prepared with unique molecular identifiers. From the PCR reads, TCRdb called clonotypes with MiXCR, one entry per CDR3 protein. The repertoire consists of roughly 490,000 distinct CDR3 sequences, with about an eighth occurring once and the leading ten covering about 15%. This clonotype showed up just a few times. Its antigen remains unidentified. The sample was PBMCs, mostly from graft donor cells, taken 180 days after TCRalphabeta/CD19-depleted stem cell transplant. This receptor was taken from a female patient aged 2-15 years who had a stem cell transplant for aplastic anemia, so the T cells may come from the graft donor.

CDR3 nucleotides: TGTGCCAGTACCCCTCTCGGGACACCTAACTATGGCTACACCTTC. Protein sequence: CASTPLGTPNYGYTF. This chain joins TRBV19 and TRBJ1-2; tentative D call: TRBD1 (6 bases). The CDR3 loop spans 15 amino acids. The V and J ends lost 7 bases and 0 bases respectively, with 15 bases between them. Germline-derived CDR1 and CDR2 are LNHDA and SQIVND (reference sequence).